The clone carrying this T cell receptor (beta chain) has more than one count but fewer than ten. This specimen belongs to a study of patients and donors after allogeneic stem cell transplantation. TCRdb analysed the RT-PCR reads with MiXCR anew, one entry per CDR3 protein. The sample contains about 4,200 distinct CDR3 sequences, around 16% of which appear only once. Input material: blood, either unsorted or a sorted T cell fraction (not recorded which). The sequence came from a human donor who was either an allogeneic HSCT recipient or a stem cell or donor lymphocyte infusion donor (not recorded which). It is not recorded whose cells these are; they may come from a transplant donor.

The CDR3 coding sequence is TGCGCCAGCAGCCTGGGGGGACTAGCGGGAGTGTTAAAGACCCAGTACTTC. Translating it yields CASSLGGLAGVLKTQYF. The chain is built from TRBV5-1 and TRBJ2-5; TRBD2 agrees at 14 bases. V lost 4 bases, J lost 6 bases, and 11 bases stayed unmatched. The CDR3 covers 17 residues. Germline V gene data show CDR1 as SGHRS and CDR2 as YFSETQ.